This entry features one TCR beta chain sequence. Its antigen is unidentified. Measured with immunoSEQ multiplex PCR; TCRdb has only the in-frame clones, and not every one. The sample shows about 400,000 clones, around 91% of them seen only once. This specimen comes from a study of Ad26.COV2.S vaccination and SARS-CoV-2 variants. The overall study: Each vaccinee took Ad26.COV2.S intramuscularly, once or twice 56 days apart. Study results and caveats: Substantial breadth was reportedly displayed by spike-specific CD8+ and CD4+ T cell responses after vaccination. Responses of T cells in total may have been underestimated by the TCR breadth and depth analyses.

Treatment meaning: some 20 received Ad26.COV2.S at low or high dose, single or two shots; about 5 received placebo; per-sample allocation not given. Specimens were obtained on day 63 following the first vaccine or placebo injection. Boston provided a donor who was an adult aged 18-55 years. V was cut by 2 bases and J by 4 bases, with 11 bases left in between. This CDR3 spans 14 amino acids. Germline-derived CDR1 and CDR2 are SGHNT and YENEEA. The source was peripheral blood, collected in a trial of Ad26.COV2.S vaccine versus placebo. This TCR derives from a person between 18 and 65 years old who received the Ad26.COV2.S COVID-19 vaccine or a placebo. This rearrangement joins TRBV11-3 to TRBJ1-1; D not resolved. CDR3 nucleotides: TGTGCCAGCAGCTTAAGGCACCGAAGCACTGAAGCTTTCTTT. This gives the protein CASSLRHRSTEAFF.